A selection of T cell receptor beta chains follows, all from one sample in a study of OX40 agonist ivuxolimab in advanced cancers. Profiling relied on immunoSEQ multiplex PCR, and the TCRdb table lists in-frame clones only, not all of them. The sample holds tens of thousands of clones; 91% are singletons and the top ten take about 30%. Specimen: CD4+ or CD8+ T cells sorted from blood, collected in a trial of the OX40 agonist ivuxolimab. Receptors originate from an adult with an advanced solid tumor such as melanoma, head and neck, liver or kidney cancer. Each CDR3 is given without its conserved first and last residue. Clone size appears in some rows only: once, few, many, or a class for an expanded clone.

clone_size: -; v_call: TRBV28; j_call: TRBJ2-7; cdr3_aa: ASSPGRASNYEQY
clone_size: -; v_call: TRBV19; j_call: TRBJ1-2; cdr3_aa: ASGREDYGYT
clone_size: -; v_call: TRBV2; j_call: TRBJ1-1; cdr3_aa: ASSEEGEGNTEAS
clone_size: -; v_call: TRBV2; j_call: TRBJ1-1; cdr3_aa: ANSEGGTEAF
clone_size: -; v_call: TRBV4-3; j_call: TRBJ1-2; cdr3_aa: ASSQGTFNYGYT
clone_size: -; v_call: TRBV9; j_call: TRBJ2-7; cdr3_aa: ASSSEQGHFGYEQY
clone_size: -; v_call: TRBV27; j_call: TRBJ1-1; cdr3_aa: ASSFKETSTEAF
clone_size: -; v_call: TRBV27; j_call: TRBJ2-2; cdr3_aa: ASRQLAGAHTGELF
clone_size: -; v_call: TRBV10-2; j_call: TRBJ2-1; cdr3_aa: ASSESGLPYNEQF
clone_size: -; v_call: TRBV7-9; j_call: TRBJ2-5; cdr3_aa: ASSLAASGRQETQY
clone_size: -; v_call: TRBV13; j_call: TRBJ2-7; cdr3_aa: ASSLVGQSYEQY
clone_size: medium-sized; v_call: TRBV19; j_call: TRBJ2-3; cdr3_aa: ASESDTQY
clone_size: -; v_call: TRBV5-1; j_call: TRBJ2-1; cdr3_aa: ASSLWETETLGLAPEASYNEQF
clone_size: -; v_call: TRBV4-3; j_call: TRBJ2-7; cdr3_aa: ASSQGAGYEQY
clone_size: -; v_call: TRBV7-3; j_call: TRBJ2-5; cdr3_aa: ASGEGGETQY
clone_size: -; v_call: TRBV10-3; j_call: TRBJ2-1; cdr3_aa: AISERAEPYNEQF
clone_size: medium-sized; v_call: TRBV18; j_call: TRBJ1-2; cdr3_aa: ASSPTPNYGYT
clone_size: -; v_call: TRBV7-9; j_call: TRBJ2-4; cdr3_aa: ASSSPLGQGTKNIQY
clone_size: -; v_call: TRBV5-6; j_call: TRBJ2-5; cdr3_aa: ASSLETVQETQY
clone_size: -; v_call: TRBV6-5; j_call: TRBJ2-7; cdr3_aa: ASSSFYEQY
clone_size: -; v_call: TRBV5-1; j_call: TRBJ2-2; cdr3_aa: ASTQGVSTGELF
clone_size: -; v_call: TRBV9; j_call: TRBJ2-7; cdr3_aa: ASSLGGRDEQY
clone_size: -; v_call: TRBV7-8; j_call: TRBJ1-3; cdr3_aa: ASSRRQGESGNTIY
clone_size: -; v_call: TRBV11-1; j_call: TRBJ2-1; cdr3_aa: ASSGRLGINEQF
clone_size: -; v_call: TRBV7-9; j_call: TRBJ2-2; cdr3_aa: ASSSGVKDTGELF
clone_size: -; v_call: TRBV4-3; j_call: TRBJ2-7; cdr3_aa: ASSQERWHGQY
clone_size: -; v_call: TRBV10-2; j_call: TRBJ2-5; cdr3_aa: ASTLTGVTETQY
clone_size: -; v_call: TRBV27; j_call: TRBJ1-5; cdr3_aa: ASSLEPYSNQPQH
clone_size: -; v_call: TRBV9; j_call: TRBJ2-3; cdr3_aa: ASSVSGSPYTDTQY
clone_size: -; v_call: TRBV15; j_call: TRBJ2-1; cdr3_aa: ATSTVPGESYNEQF
clone_size: -; v_call: TRBV5-1; j_call: TRBJ1-2; cdr3_aa: ASSLEWQRDGYT
clone_size: -; v_call: TRBV6-5; j_call: TRBJ2-1; cdr3_aa: ASSYGAGHNEQF
clone_size: -; v_call: TRBV27; j_call: TRBJ2-7; cdr3_aa: ASSLSMDYEQY
clone_size: -; v_call: TRBV7-9; j_call: TRBJ2-1; cdr3_aa: ASSLGTSGNNEQF
clone_size: -; v_call: TRBV5-6; j_call: TRBJ2-1; cdr3_aa: ASSLPSPGNEQF
clone_size: -; v_call: TRBV7-8; j_call: TRBJ2-5; cdr3_aa: ASSLVRGRVETQY
clone_size: -; v_call: TRBV9; j_call: TRBJ2-1; cdr3_aa: ASSGFLNEQF